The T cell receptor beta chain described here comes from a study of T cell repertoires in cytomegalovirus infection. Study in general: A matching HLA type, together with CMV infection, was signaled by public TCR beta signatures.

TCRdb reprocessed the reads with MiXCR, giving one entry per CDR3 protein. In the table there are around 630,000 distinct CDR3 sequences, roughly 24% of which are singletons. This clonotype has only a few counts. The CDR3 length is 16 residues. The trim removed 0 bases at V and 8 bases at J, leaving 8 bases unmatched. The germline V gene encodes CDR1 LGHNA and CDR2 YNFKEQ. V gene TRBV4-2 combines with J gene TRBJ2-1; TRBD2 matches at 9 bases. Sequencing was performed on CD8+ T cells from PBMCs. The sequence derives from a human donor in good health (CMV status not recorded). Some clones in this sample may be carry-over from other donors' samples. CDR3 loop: CASSQDRGGVYDEQFF. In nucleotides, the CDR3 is TGTGCCAGCAGCCAAGACCGCGGGGGGGTCTATGATGAGCAGTTCTTC.